This T cell receptor (beta chain) was found in a study of shared clonotypes between healthy human individuals. The overall study: A couple of women and a few men aged 18 to 49 made up the donors.

Note on this clone: Antigen specificity is unknown.

Among the donors, all were Caucasian adults who lived in Nashville, Tennessee. General study results and limits: Collection of samples was limited to blood; tissue repertoires likely differ.

The CDR3 has 17 residues. V lost 2 bases to trimming and J lost 6 bases; unmatched junction nucleotides: 17. CDR1 is SGDLS and CDR2 is YYNGEE in the germline V gene. It was across several immunoSEQ plates that each subset's genomic DNA was evenly split. Only in-frame clones appear in the TCRdb table, and some are missing; sequencing was by immunoSEQ multiplex PCR. The repertoire holds around 1 million clones, 60% to 85% seen once, with approximately 1.5% in the top ten. The rearrangement links TRBV9 to TRBJ2-7; 7 nucleotides align to TRBD2. The source of this sequence is a man between 18 and 29 years old in good health. The sequencing sample was made of memory CD4+ T cells sorted from blood. Subset noted: CD45RA-negative fraction. This chain's CDR3 is CASSVGRVARPPLEQYF. The CDR3 bases are TGTGCCAGCAGCGTGGGGAGGGTTGCTAGGCCCCCTCTCGAGCAGTACTTC.